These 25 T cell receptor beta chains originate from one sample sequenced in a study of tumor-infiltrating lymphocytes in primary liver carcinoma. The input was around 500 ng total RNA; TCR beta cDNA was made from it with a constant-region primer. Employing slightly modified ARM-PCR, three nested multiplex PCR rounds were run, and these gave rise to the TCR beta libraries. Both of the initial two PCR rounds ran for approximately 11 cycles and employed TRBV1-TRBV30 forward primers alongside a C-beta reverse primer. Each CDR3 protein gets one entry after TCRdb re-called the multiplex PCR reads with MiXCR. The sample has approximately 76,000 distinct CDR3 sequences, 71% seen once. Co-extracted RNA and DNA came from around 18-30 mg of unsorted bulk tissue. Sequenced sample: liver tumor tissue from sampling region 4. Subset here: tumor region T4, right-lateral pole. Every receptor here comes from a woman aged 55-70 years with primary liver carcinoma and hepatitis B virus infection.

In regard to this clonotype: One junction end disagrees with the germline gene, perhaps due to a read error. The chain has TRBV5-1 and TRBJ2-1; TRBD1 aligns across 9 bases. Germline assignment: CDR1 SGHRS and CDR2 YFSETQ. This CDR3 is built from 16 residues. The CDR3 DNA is TGCGCCAGCAGCTCGGCACGGACAGGGGCCTACAATGAGCAGTTCTTT. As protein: CASSSARTGAYNEQFF.

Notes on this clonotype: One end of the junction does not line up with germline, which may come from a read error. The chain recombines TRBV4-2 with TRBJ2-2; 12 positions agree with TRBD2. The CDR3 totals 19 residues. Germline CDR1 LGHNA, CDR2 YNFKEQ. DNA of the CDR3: TGTGGCAGCAGCCAAGATTTAATACTAGCGGGAGGAGGCATCGGGGAGCTGTTTTTT. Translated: CGSSQDLILAGGGIGELFF.

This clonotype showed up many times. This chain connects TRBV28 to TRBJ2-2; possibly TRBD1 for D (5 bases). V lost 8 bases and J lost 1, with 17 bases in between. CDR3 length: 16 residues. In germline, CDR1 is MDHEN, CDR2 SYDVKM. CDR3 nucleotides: TGTGCCAGCCTACCCAATCGACAGCGGAACACCGGGGAGCTGTTTTTT. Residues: CASLPNRQRNTGELFF.

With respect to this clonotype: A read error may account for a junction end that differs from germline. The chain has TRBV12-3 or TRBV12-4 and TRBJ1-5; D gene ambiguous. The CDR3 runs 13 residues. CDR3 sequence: CAGSFVENQPQHF. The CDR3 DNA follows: TGTGCCGGCAGTTTTGTAGAAAATCAGCCCCAGCATTTT.

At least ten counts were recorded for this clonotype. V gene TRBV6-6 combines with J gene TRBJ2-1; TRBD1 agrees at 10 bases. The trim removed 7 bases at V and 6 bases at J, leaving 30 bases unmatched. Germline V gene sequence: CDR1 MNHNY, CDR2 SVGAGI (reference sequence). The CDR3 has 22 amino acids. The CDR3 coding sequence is TGTGCCAGCATCGACCGGGACAGGGGAAGTAGCGGGAAACGATGGGGTATCAATGAGCAGTTCTTC. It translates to CASIDRDRGSSGKRWGINEQFF.

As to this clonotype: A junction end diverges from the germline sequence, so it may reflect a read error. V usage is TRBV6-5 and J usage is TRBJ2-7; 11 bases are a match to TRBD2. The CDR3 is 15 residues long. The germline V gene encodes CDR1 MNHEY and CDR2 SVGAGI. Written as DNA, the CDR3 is TGTCCCAGCAGTTCATCGACTAGCGGGAAACTGAAGCAGTACTTC. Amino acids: CPSSSSTSGKLKQYF.

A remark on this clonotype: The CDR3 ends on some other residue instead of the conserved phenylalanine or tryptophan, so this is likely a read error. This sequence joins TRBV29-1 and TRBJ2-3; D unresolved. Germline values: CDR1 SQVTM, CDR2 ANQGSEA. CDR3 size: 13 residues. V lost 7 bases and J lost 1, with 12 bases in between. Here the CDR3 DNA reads TGCAGCGCCGGAATCACGGGCACAGATACGCAGTATTTA. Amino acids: CSAGITGTDTQYL.

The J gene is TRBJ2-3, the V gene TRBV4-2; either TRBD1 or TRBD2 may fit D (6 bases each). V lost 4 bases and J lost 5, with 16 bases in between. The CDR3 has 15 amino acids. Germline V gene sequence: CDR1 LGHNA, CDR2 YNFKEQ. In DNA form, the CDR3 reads TGTGCCAGCAGCCTTGAGGGGGGAGGAGGAGATACGCAGTATTTT. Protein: CASSLEGGGGDTQYF.

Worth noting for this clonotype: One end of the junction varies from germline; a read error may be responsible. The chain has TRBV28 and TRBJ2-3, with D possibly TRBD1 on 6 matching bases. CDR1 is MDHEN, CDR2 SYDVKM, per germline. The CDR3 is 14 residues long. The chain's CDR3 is CVSSLYGGTDTQYF. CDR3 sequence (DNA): TGTGTCAGCAGCTTATATGGGGGCACAGATACACAGTATTTT. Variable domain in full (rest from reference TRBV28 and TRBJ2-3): DVKVTQSSRYLVKRTGEKVFLECVQDMDHENMFWYRQDPGLGLRLIYFSYDVKMKEKGDIPEGYSVSREKKERFSLILESASTNQTSMYLCVSSLYGGTDTQYFGPGTRLTVL.

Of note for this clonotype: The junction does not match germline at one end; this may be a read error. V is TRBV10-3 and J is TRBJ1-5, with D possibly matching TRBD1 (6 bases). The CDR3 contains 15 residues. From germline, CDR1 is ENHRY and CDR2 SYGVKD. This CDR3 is CTIIESLQGGQPQRF. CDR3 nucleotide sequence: TGTACCATCATTGAGTCTTTACAGGGCGGTCAGCCCCAGCGTTTT.

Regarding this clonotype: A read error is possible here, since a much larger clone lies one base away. The CDR3 reads CASNSPGGETQYF. The CDR3 DNA reads as TGTGCCAGCAACTCACCAGGGGGAGAGACCCAGTACTTC. The V and J genes are TRBV5-4 and TRBJ2-5, with 7 bases matching TRBD1. The CDR3 loop spans 13 amino acids. J lost 4 bases, V lost 6 bases, and 6 bases had no gene match. Germline lookup yields CDR1 SGHNT and CDR2 YYREEE (reference sequence). Together with reference TRBV5-4 and TRBJ2-5, the CDR3 gives the full variable domain: ETGVTQSPTHLIKTRGQQVTLRCSSQSGHNTVSWYQQALGQGPQFIFQYYREEENGRGNFPPRFSGLQFPNYSSELNVNALELDDSALYLCASNSPGGETQYFGPGTRLLVL.

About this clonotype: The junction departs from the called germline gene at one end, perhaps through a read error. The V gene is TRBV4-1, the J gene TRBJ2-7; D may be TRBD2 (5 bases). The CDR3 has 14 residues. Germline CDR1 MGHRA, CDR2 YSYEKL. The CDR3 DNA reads TGCGCCAGAAGCCAAGCGGAGAGCTCCTACGAACAGTACTTC. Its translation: CARSQAESSYEQYF.

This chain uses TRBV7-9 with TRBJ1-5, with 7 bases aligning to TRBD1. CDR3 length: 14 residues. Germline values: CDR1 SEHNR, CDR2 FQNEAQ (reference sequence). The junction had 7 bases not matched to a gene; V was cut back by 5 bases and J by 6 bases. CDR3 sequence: CASSHGQEGQPQHF. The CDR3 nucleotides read TGTGCCAGCAGCCATGGACAGGAGGGTCAGCCCCAGCATTTT.

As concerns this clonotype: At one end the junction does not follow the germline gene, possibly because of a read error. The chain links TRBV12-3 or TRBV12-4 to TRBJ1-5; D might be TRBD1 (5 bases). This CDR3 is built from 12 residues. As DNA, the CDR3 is TGTGTCAGCAGTAAGACAGACCAGCTCCAGCATTTT. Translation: CVSSKTDQLQHF.

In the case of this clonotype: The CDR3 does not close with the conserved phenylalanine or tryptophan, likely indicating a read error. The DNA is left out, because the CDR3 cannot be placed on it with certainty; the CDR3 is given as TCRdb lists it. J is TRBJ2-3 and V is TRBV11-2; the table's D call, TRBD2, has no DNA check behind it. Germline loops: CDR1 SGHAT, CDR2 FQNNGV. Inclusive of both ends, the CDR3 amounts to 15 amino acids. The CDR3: CASSPGLAGPDTHYY.

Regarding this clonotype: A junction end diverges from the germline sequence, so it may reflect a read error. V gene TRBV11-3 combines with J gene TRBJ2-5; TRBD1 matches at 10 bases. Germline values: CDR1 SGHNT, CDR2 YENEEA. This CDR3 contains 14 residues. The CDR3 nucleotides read TGCACCAGCAGCCGAGACAGGGGGCGAGAAACCCAGTACTTC. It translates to CTSSRDRGRETQYF.

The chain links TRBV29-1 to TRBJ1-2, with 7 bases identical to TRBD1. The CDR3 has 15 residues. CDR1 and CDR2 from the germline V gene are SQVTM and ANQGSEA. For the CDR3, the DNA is TGCAGTACGTGGGACTCGGGACAGCCAAACTATGGCTACACCTTC. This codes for CSTWDSGQPNYGYTF.

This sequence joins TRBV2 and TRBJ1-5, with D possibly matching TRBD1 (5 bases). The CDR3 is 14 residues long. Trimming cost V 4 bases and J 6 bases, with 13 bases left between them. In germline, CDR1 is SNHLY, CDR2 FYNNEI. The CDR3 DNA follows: TGTGCCAGCAGTGGGGAGGGGAGAAGTCAGCCCCAGCATTTT. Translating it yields CASSGEGRSQPQHF.

CDR3 DNA: TGTGCCAGCAATACACTGACAGGGGACAATGAAGCTTTCTTT. Protein sequence: CASNTLTGDNEAFF. V and J are TRBV6-6 and TRBJ1-1; 8 bases map to TRBD1. Germline V gives CDR1 MNHNY, CDR2 SVGAGI (reference sequence). V was clipped by 7 bases and J by 7 bases; unmatched bases: 11. The CDR3 has 14 residues.

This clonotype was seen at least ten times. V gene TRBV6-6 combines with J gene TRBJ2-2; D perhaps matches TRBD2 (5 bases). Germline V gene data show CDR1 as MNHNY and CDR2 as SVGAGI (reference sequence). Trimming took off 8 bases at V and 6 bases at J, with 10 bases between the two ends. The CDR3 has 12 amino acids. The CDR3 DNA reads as TGTGCCAGCTATCGGGAACCCGGGGAGCTGTTTTTT. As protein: CASYREPGELFF.

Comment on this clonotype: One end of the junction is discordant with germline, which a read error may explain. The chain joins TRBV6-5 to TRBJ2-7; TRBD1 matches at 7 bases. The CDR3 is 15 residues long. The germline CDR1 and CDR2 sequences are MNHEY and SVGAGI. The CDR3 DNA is TGTCCCAGCTGTACCCCCCGGGACAGCCACTACGAGCGGTACTTC. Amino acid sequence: CPSCTPRDSHYERYF.

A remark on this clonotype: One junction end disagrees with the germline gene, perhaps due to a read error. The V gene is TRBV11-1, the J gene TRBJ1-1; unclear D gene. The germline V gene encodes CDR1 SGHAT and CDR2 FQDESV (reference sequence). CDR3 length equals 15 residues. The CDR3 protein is CASSFFGAVNTEAFF. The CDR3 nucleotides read TGCGCCAGCAGCTTTTTTGGAGCAGTGAACACTGAAGCTTTCTTT.

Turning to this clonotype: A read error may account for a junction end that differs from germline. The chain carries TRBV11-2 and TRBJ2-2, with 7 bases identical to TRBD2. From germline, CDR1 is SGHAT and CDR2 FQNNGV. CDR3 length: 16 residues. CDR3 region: CASSLEAGLVTGELFF. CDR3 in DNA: TGTGCCAGCAGTTTAGAAGCCGGACTAGTCACCGGTGAGCTGTTTTTT.

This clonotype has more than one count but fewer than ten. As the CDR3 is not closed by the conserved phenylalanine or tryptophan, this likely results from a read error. The CDR3 sequence: CASSPGDRIYTDMQYL. As DNA, the CDR3 is TGTGCCAGCAGTCCAGGGGACAGAATCTACACCGATATGCAGTATCTT. V usage is TRBV12-3 or TRBV12-4 and J usage is TRBJ2-3, with 7 bases that match TRBD1. The CDR3 sequence is 16 residues long.

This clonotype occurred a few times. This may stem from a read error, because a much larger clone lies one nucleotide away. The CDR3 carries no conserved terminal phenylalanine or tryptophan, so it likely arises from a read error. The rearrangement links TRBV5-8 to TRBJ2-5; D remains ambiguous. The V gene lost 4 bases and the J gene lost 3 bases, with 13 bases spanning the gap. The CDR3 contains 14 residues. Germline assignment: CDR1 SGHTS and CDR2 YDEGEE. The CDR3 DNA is TGTGCCAGCAGCCGGTGGGGTAGGGAAGAGACCCAGTACTAC. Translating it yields CASSRWGREETQYY.